One sample yielded the 17 T cell receptor beta chains listed below, sequenced in a study of PD-1 blockade in classical Hodgkin lymphoma. Time point specified: cycle 4 day 1 (C4D1), after less than 7 weeks of nivolumab. After autologous stem cell transplantation all patients relapsed, and prior brentuximab vedotin exposure differed between cohorts. TCRdb's table, derived via immunoSEQ multiplex PCR, lists solely in-frame clones and lacks some. This table holds around 25,000 clones, under 75% found once. The sequenced sample was peripheral blood mononuclear cells (PBMCs), obtained before the fourth cycle of nivolumab. These TCRs come from a human donor with classical Hodgkin lymphoma.

V and J are TRBV4-3 and TRBJ1-1; 7 nucleotides agree with TRBD1. This CDR3 has 17 residues. Trimming took 0 bases from V and 3 from J; bases not matched to a gene: 10. The germline gives CDR1 LGHNA, CDR2 YSLEER. The CDR3 reads CASSQEFQQGLDTEAFF. The CDR3 region has the DNA TGCGCCAGCAGCCAAGAATTTCAACAGGGGTTGGACACTGAAGCTTTCTTT.

This clone has just a few counts. V and J are TRBV4-1 and TRBJ1-1; no reliable D call. The CDR3 extends over 14 amino acids. Trimming pared 7 bases from V and 0 bases from J, leaving 12 bases between. CDR1 MGHRA and CDR2 YSYEKL come from the germline V gene. The CDR3 DNA sequence: TGCGCCAGCAAAGCTCCTACGATGAACACTGAAGCTTTCTTT. Translating it yields CASKAPTMNTEAFF.

This chain uses TRBV7-8 with TRBJ2-1; 9 nucleotides agree with TRBD1. The length of the CDR3 is 15 residues. Germline values: CDR1 SGHVS, CDR2 FQNEAQ. With V trimmed by 0 bases and J by 6 bases, 3 bases remained unmatched. The CDR3 protein is CASSLATGGFNEQFF. The CDR3 DNA reads as TGTGCCAGCAGCTTAGCGACAGGGGGGTTCAATGAGCAGTTCTTC. Filled out from reference TRBV7-8 and TRBJ2-1, the complete variable domain reads GAGVSQSPRYKVAKRGQDVALRCDPISGHVSLFWYQQALGQGPEFLTYFQNEAQLDKSGLPSDRFFAERPEGSVSTLKIQRTQQEDSAVYLCASSLATGGFNEQFFGPGTRLTVL.

Here the CDR3 DNA reads TGCGCCAGCAGCCCCGGTTCCGCGGGGGGAAAACTGTTTTTT. It specifies CASSPGSAGGKLFF. The chain couples TRBV5-1 to TRBJ1-4, with a weak D call TRBD1 (5 bases). There are 14 residues in the CDR3. From germline, CDR1 is SGHRS and CDR2 YFSETQ. Trimming removed 4 bases from V and 10 bases from J, with 17 bases in between.

The CDR3, as DNA: TGTGCCAGCGAGGGGGTATACAATGAGCAGTTCTTC. Translated, it gives CASEGVYNEQFF. J is TRBJ2-1 and V is TRBV6-1; the D gene is possibly TRBD1 (6 bases). Trimming took off 8 bases at V and 4 bases at J, with 9 bases between the two ends. Germline V lookup: CDR1 MNHNS, CDR2 SASEGT. There are 12 residues in the CDR3.

The chain combines TRBV10-3 with TRBJ1-3, with a possible D match to TRBD1 (5 bases). Germline values: CDR1 ENHRY, CDR2 SYGVKD. Trimming took off 4 bases at V and 0 bases at J, with 10 bases between the two ends. The CDR3 totals 15 residues. The CDR3 coding sequence is TGTGCCATCAGTGGGGACCCGAGCTCTGGAAACACCATATATTTT. Translation: CAISGDPSSGNTIYF.

This chain connects TRBV2 to TRBJ1-2, with 8 bases lining up with TRBD1. This CDR3 region has 14 residues. Unmatched junction bases numbered 9, after V lost 5 bases and J lost 7 bases. Germline CDR1 is SNHLY and CDR2 is FYNNEI. In nucleotides, the CDR3 is TGTGCCAGCAGTTTGACAGGGGATGGCGCTGGCTACACCTTC. It specifies CASSLTGDGAGYTF.

The rearrangement uses TRBV4-2 and TRBJ2-6; TRBD2 might be the D (5 bases). The CDR3 spans 15 residues. Germline loops: CDR1 LGHNA, CDR2 YNFKEQ. Trimming took 1 base from V and 4 from J, leaving 8 bases between them. The CDR3 DNA reads TGTGCCAGCAGCCAAGCGGGGTCGGGGGCCAACGTCCTGACTTTC. Its protein is CASSQAGSGANVLTF.

V gene TRBV5-4 combines with J gene TRBJ2-1, with TRBD2 identical over 7 bases. J gave up 8 bases and V 0 bases, and 5 bases lay outside the gene matches. Germline CDR1 SGHNT, CDR2 YYREEE (reference sequence). The CDR3 spans 14 residues. This chain's CDR3 is CASSLGAGEDEQFF. CDR3 in DNA: TGTGCCAGCAGCTTGGGGGCGGGGGAGGATGAGCAGTTCTTC.

This clone was seen ten or more times. The gene calls are TRBV27 and TRBJ1-1; D is unresolved. The germline CDR1 and CDR2 sequences are MNHEY and SMNVEV (reference sequence). The CDR3 has 14 amino acids. V dropped 3 bases and J dropped 1 base, with 9 bases sitting between them. The CDR3 DNA sequence: TGTGCCAGCAGTTTTGCGGGCGGGAACACTGAAGCTTTCTTT. Its protein is CASSFAGGNTEAFF.

The chain couples TRBV7-9 to TRBJ2-5; D is undetermined. Trimming took 5 bases from V and 5 from J, leaving 18 bases between them. Germline CDR1 and CDR2: SEHNR and FQNEAQ (reference sequence). The CDR3 length is 15 residues. In nucleotides, the CDR3 is TGTGCCAGCAGCCACGTGGTGGACCCGGCGGAGACCCAGTACTTC. This sequence encodes CASSHVVDPAETQYF. The full variable domain, completed using reference TRBV7-9 and TRBJ2-5, is DTGVSQNPRHKITKRGQNVTFRCDPISEHNRLYWYRQTLGQGPEFLTYFQNEAQLEKSRLLSDRFSAERPKGSFSTLEIQRTEQGDSAMYLCASSHVVDPAETQYFGPGTRLLVL.

The genes are TRBV4-3 and TRBJ2-7; D may be TRBD1 or TRBD2 (6 bases each). Deletions cut 1 base from V and 6 bases from J, with 13 bases between. The CDR3 loop spans 14 amino acids. In germline, CDR1 is LGHNA, CDR2 YSLEER. The CDR3 region is CASSQVGGPSEQYF. The CDR3 nucleotides read TGCGCCAGCAGCCAAGTAGGGGGGCCAAGCGAGCAGTACTTC.

J is TRBJ1-3 and V is TRBV6-5, with D possibly TRBD1 on 6 matching bases. From germline, CDR1 is MNHEY and CDR2 SVGAGI. V dropped 6 bases and J dropped 4 bases, with 13 bases sitting between them. The CDR3 consists of 14 residues. The CDR3 spells CASRTGTEGNTIYF. DNA for the CDR3: TGTGCCAGCAGAACAGGGACGGAAGGAAACACCATATATTTT.

By share, this clone ranks as medium-sized. The chain joins TRBV28 to TRBJ1-2; a weak D match, TRBD1 (6 bases). Between the trimmed V and J ends, which lost 4 bases and 8 bases, there was a span of 26 bases. The germline CDR1 and CDR2 sequences are MDHEN and SYDVKM. The CDR3 is 17 residues long. This chain's CDR3 is CASSSTPDTPRGGGYTF. The CDR3 coding sequence is TGTGCCAGCAGTTCAACTCCCGATACTCCTAGGGGGGGAGGCTACACCTTC.

As for this clone: Within the sample, other DNA sequences also encode this same CDR3. The chain employs TRBV6-6 and TRBJ2-5, with 8 bases identical to TRBD1. The V gene's germline CDR1 is MNHNY and CDR2 SVGAGI (reference sequence). CDR3 length equals 16 residues. Unmatched junction bases numbered 10, after V lost 6 bases and J lost 1 base. CDR3 nucleotide sequence: TGTGCCAGCAGGCAAACCGGGACAGGACGCCAAGAGACCCAGTACTTC. Translating it yields CASRQTGTGRQETQYF.

In this sample, this clone turned up a few times. The chain combines TRBV27 with TRBJ1-5; a possible D gene is TRBD1 (5 bases). V lost 6 bases and J lost 1, with 10 bases in between. Germline V gene lookup returns CDR1 MNHEY and CDR2 SMNVEV (reference sequence). This CDR3 comprises 14 residues. CDR3 loop: CASRLQGSNQPQHF. In DNA, the CDR3 is TGTGCCAGCAGGTTGCAGGGCAGCAATCAGCCCCAGCATTTT.

The chain uses TRBV7-2 and TRBJ1-6; tentative D call: TRBD1 (6 bases). Trimming pared 2 bases from V and 7 bases from J, leaving 12 bases between. The CDR3 consists of 15 residues. Germline V gene lookup returns CDR1 SGHTA and CDR2 FQGNSA. The CDR3 DNA reads TGTGCCAGCAGCTTAATGGGGGCGCAAAATTCACCCCTCCACTTT. Protein: CASSLMGAQNSPLHF.